This T cell receptor beta chain was recorded in a study of radiation and T cells in renal cell carcinoma (dated by TCRdb to 2020 to 2022). For context, the study as a whole: Samples were obtained from a clinical trial, in which 15 Gy stereotactic body radiation therapy was delivered to primary renal cell carcinomas and nephrectomy was performed 4 weeks later. TCR beta sequencing covered some 55 samples in total, comprising some 25 tumors and approximately 27 peripheral blood samples. In the 45 to 65 samples combined, some 4,000,000 unique CDR3 nucleotide sequences were found, encoding approximately 2,800,000 unique CDR3 amino acid sequences.

Trimming takes 6 bases from V and 5 bases from J, and the germline ends sit 13 bases apart. The CDR3 numbers 13 residues from cysteine through phenylalanine. Only the CDR3 region is kept as DNA, spanning 39 bases read in frame from base 1. The germline V gene supplies CDR1 MNHNS and CDR2 SASEGT. Here is what the overall study found, with its caveats: In blood, the top tumor clonotypes increased between baseline and 2 weeks post-radiation and then shrank by 4 weeks, which suggests that tumor-resident clones expanded only transiently. Blood repertoire dynamics were not followed beyond 4 weeks after treatment. Because pretreatment tumor biopsies were not available, the study could not determine whether clonotypes were already present within the tumor at baseline. With a single-armed trial design, the study had no way to address how radiation dose or scheduling affects the TCR repertoire.

The time point label for this specimen denotes: blood 2 weeks post-SBRT. The label giving this sample's treatment or condition can be read as: 15 Gy SBRT to primary tumor, nephrectomy 4 weeks later. Serial peripheral blood from radiation-treated patients was sampled at baseline, 2 weeks and 4 weeks after SBRT to track tumor-enriched clonotypes. Renal cell carcinoma with clear cell pathology was present in all patients. Genomic DNA for TCR sequencing was prepared using the QIAamp DNA Blood Mini Kit (Qiagen). The analyses included just those samples that passed every quality control check. This clone was detected a few times. The clone's antigen remains unknown. No much larger clonotype is one base removed from it; base qualities were not supplied. Following the manufacturer's recommendations, the immunoSEQ kit was used to generate TCR beta libraries from genomic DNA. To prepare the libraries, a first multiplex PCR with proprietary primers was run, followed by a second PCR that added unique barcodes, and a bead cleanup was done after each round. Each sample batch included a kit-provided positive control reaction and a negative control reaction. The final libraries were assessed on an Agilent 4200 TapeStation D1000 ScreenTape, pooled by volume, and quantified by qPCR. Sequencing was performed on an Illumina NextSeq500 using a MidOutput 150-cycle cartridge, with 156 Read1 cycles, 15 Index1 cycles, and the kit custom primers. The pooled library was loaded at 0.9 to 1 pM with a 20% PhiX control spike-in. Per the original workflow: Vendor-processed data were analyzed in R, with a clonotype defined as all T cells sharing the same CDR3 nucleotide sequence. In the clone abundance analyses, frequencies were normalized to the 10,000 most abundant clones in each sample. Public T cell clones, which averaged fewer than five per sample, were removed prior to analysis. Tumor-enriched and baseline blood-enriched clonotypes were defined by at least a 32-fold difference in abundance between compartments. Clonotypes expanded or contracted between blood time points were identified with a beta-binomial differential abundance model. Tumor-blood repertoire similarity was measured with the Baroni-Urbani and Buser coefficient, and groups were compared using two-tailed Wilcoxon tests in R. TCRdb carries this immuneACCESS record with in-frame sequences only. Its versions omit some clonotypes, under half of them owing to an unresolved V gene in the studies checked, with the rest unexplained. The V and J calls and clone size come from that table; D and trimming were worked out from the DNA. A total of some 58,000 clones appear in this sample, just over 75% of them only once. The ten biggest clones cover about 7% of the sample.

This chain is built from TRBV6-1 and TRBJ1-1; the D segment could be TRBD1, given 5 matching bases. This receptor was identified in a man aged 60 to 69 with renal cell carcinoma. Sequenced material: blood, taken from a patient whose treatment included radiotherapy and nephrectomy. The CDR3 region: CASRDTYWTEAFF. The bases are TGTGCCAGCAGGGACACCTACTGGACTGAAGCTTTCTTT.